The 24 T cell receptor beta chains in this list originate from one sample, sequenced in a study of control samples from healthy donors and cancer patients. Repertoires were generated with immunoSEQ multiplex PCR, while TCRdb's copy carries only in-frame clones and drops some. The data show about 52,000 clones, 85% to 95% seen once. Material: blood. Receptors originate from a man between 25 and 39 years old in good health.

The CDR3 reads CASSLQSSGIHEQYF. The CDR3 coding sequence is TGTGCCAGCAGCCTACAGTCTAGCGGGATCCACGAGCAGTACTTC. V and J are TRBV4-2 and TRBJ2-7; TRBD2 matches 9 bases. This CDR3 region has 15 residues. V shed 4 bases and J 5 bases; nucleotides not matched to a gene: 9. Germline CDR1 and CDR2: LGHNA and YNFKEQ.

This clone has just one count. The V gene is TRBV5-1, the J gene TRBJ2-2; the match to TRBD2 covers 12 bases. Germline V CDR1 and CDR2: SGHRS, YFSETQ. This CDR3 comprises 16 residues. V lost 3 bases to trimming and J lost 6 bases; unmatched junction nucleotides: 6. The CDR3, as DNA: TGCGCCAGCAGCTCACCGGGACTAGCGGGCGCCGGGGAGCTGTTTTTT. Translation: CASSSPGLAGAGELFF.

The rearrangement links TRBV9 to TRBJ2-7; D not certain. CDR1 and CDR2 (germline): SGDLS, YYNGEE. The CDR3 has 13 amino acids. V was shortened by 0 bases and J by 3 bases, with 7 bases between the two germline ends. CDR3 protein: CASSVGLGYEQYF. CDR3 sequence (DNA): TGTGCCAGCAGCGTAGGGCTGGGCTACGAGCAGTACTTC.

The chain recombines TRBV4-3 with TRBJ1-4, with D possibly matching TRBD1 (5 bases). The CDR3 runs to 16 residues. CDR1 is LGHNA, CDR2 YSLEER, per germline. Between the trimmed V and J ends, which lost 1 base and 7 bases, there was a span of 16 bases. The CDR3: CASSQGARVLGEKLFF. CDR3 in DNA: TGCGCCAGCAGCCAAGGGGCCAGGGTATTGGGTGAAAAACTGTTTTTT.

As DNA, the CDR3 is TGTGCCAGCGGGCGGGAGAGCTCCTACAATGAGCAGTTCTTC. Residues: CASGRESSYNEQFF. The rearrangement links TRBV2 to TRBJ2-1, with 7 nucleotides matching TRBD2. Germline trimming cut 8 bases from V and 0 bases from J; bases unmatched to any gene: 4. The CDR3 has 14 amino acids. The V gene's germline CDR1 is SNHLY and CDR2 FYNNEI.

The V call is TRBV29-1, the J call TRBJ2-1; 14 nucleotides align to TRBD2. This CDR3 spans 14 amino acids. From germline, CDR1 is SQVTM and CDR2 ANQGSEA. V gave up 7 bases and J gave up 8 bases; unmatched junction bases: 7. The CDR3 DNA reads as TGCAGCGCTGCGGGACTAGCGGGAGATCATGAGCAGTTCTTC. Translating gives CSAAGLAGDHEQFF.

The chain links TRBV6-2 or TRBV6-3 to TRBJ1-4; tentative D call: TRBD1 (5 bases). Germline CDR1 reads MNHEY; CDR2 reads SVGEGT. Trimming cost V 2 bases and J 6 bases, with 13 bases left between them. The length of the CDR3 is 15 residues. CDR3 sequence: CASSYVRGMDEKLFF. The CDR3 DNA sequence: TGTGCCAGCAGTTACGTGAGGGGTATGGATGAAAAACTGTTTTTT.

The V call is TRBV12-2, the J call TRBJ2-2. TRBV12-2 has pseudogene status. The CDR3 contains 12 residues. The CDR3 DNA is TGTGCAAGCGAACCAGCTTCCGGGGAGCTGTTTTTT. It encodes CASEPASGELFF.

The chain has TRBV28 and TRBJ2-7, with 8 bases that match TRBD1. The length of the CDR3 is 11 residues. The V gene end was trimmed by 6 bases and the J gene end by 7 bases; junction bases not matched to a gene: 2. In germline, CDR1 is MDHEN, CDR2 SYDVKM. The CDR3: CASSHRGEQYF. The CDR3 DNA reads as TGTGCCAGCAGCCACAGGGGGGAGCAGTACTTC.

The chain couples TRBV10-3 to TRBJ2-7; D is ambiguous. The CDR3 contains 15 residues. With 0 bases removed from V and 3 bases from J, the gap between germline ends came to 12 bases. Germline CDR1 reads ENHRY; CDR2 reads SYGVKD. CDR3: CAISESKILIYEQYF. The DNA for the CDR3 is TGTGCCATCAGTGAGTCAAAGATCTTGATCTACGAGCAGTACTTC.

The V and J genes are TRBV27 and TRBJ2-7; D perhaps matches TRBD2 (6 bases). The CDR3 covers 16 residues. The germline gives CDR1 MNHEY, CDR2 SMNVEV (reference sequence). V lost 6 bases and J 2 bases, leaving 20 bases between the germline ends. CDR3 in DNA: TGTGCCAGCAGCCGAACAAGCGGGTTATCACCCTACGAGCAGTACTTC. As protein: CASSRTSGLSPYEQYF.

The V call is TRBV2, the J call TRBJ1-6, with 8 bases lining up with TRBD1. CDR1 and CDR2 (germline): SNHLY, FYNNEI. V dropped 6 bases and J dropped 13; count of bases not matched to a gene: 5. The CDR3 sequence is 12 residues long. The CDR3 coding sequence is TGTGCCAGCAGGGGGACAGGCGATCCCCTCCACTTT. Amino acid sequence: CASRGTGDPLHF.

CDR3 sequence: CASSGQLAKNIQYF. CDR3 DNA: TGTGCCAGCAGCGGACAGCTAGCCAAAAACATTCAGTACTTC. This chain joins TRBV6-5 and TRBJ2-4, with D maybe TRBD1 (6 bases). Trimming left V 6 bases short and J 0 bases short, with 9 bases between. This CDR3 region has 14 residues. The germline CDR1 and CDR2 sequences are MNHEY and SVGAGI.

This clone came up once. This chain links TRBV19 with TRBJ2-5; the match to TRBD1 covers 8 bases. Trimming cost V 8 bases and J 5 bases; bases outside gene matches: 10. Looked up from germline, CDR1 is LNHDA and CDR2 is SQIVND (reference sequence). The CDR3 is 14 residues long. The CDR3 DNA follows: TGTGCCAGTGGGGACAGGAGGGTATACGAGACCCAGTACTTC. It encodes CASGDRRVYETQYF.

J is TRBJ1-4 and V is TRBV24-1; 8 bases are a match to TRBD1. Germline lookup yields CDR1 KGHDR and CDR2 SFDVKD. The CDR3 has 15 residues. Trimming removed 3 bases from V and 8 bases from J; junction bases left unmatched: 7. CDR3 DNA: TGTGCCACCAGTGATCCGCAGGGGGCGGGCGAAAAACTGTTTTTT. Translating gives CATSDPQGAGEKLFF.

This rearrangement joins TRBV28 to TRBJ1-5; D remains unclear. Germline V gene sequence: CDR1 MDHEN, CDR2 SYDVKM. The CDR3 runs to 15 residues. V gave up 3 bases and J gave up 3 bases, with 12 bases separating them. DNA for the CDR3: TGTGCCAGCAGTTTTTCAAGCGGCTACAATCAGCCCCAGCATTTT. Translating it yields CASSFSSGYNQPQHF.

The chain uses TRBV7-8 and TRBJ1-3; D possibly corresponds to TRBD1 (5 bases). V gave up 6 bases and J gave up 4 bases, with 10 bases separating them. CDR1 and CDR2 from the germline V gene are SGHVS and FQNEAQ. There are 13 residues in the CDR3. The CDR3 DNA is TGTGCCAGCAGAGCGGGGCAGGGAAACACCATATATTTT. Translated: CASRAGQGNTIYF.

This chain uses TRBV6-5 with TRBJ1-3; no firm D call. The CDR3 sequence is 15 residues long. From germline, CDR1 is MNHEY and CDR2 SVGAGI. V lost 0 bases and J 2 bases, leaving 8 bases between the germline ends. In nucleotides, the CDR3 is TGTGCCAGCAGTTACTCCGGCGGCGCTGGAAACACCATATATTTT. Translating it yields CASSYSGGAGNTIYF.

This clone was found once. The rearrangement joins TRBV24-1 to TRBJ2-5; 10 bases are shared with TRBD1. V shed 3 bases, J shed 13 bases, and the junction held 16 bases outside the gene matches. CDR1 and CDR2 from the germline V gene are KGHDR and SFDVKD. This CDR3 is 16 amino acids long. As DNA, the CDR3 is TGTGCCACCAGTGATCCAACCTCCGGGACAGGGGTCCGTAGGTACTTC. Protein product: CATSDPTSGTGVRRYF.

In its sample, this clone ranks as medium-sized. The V call is TRBV23-1, the J call TRBJ1-2; D ambiguous. TRBV23-1 falls under the ORF class, with uncertain function. The CDR3 extends over 16 amino acids. Between the trimmed V and J ends, which lost 1 base and 5 bases, there was a span of 17 bases. CDR3 nucleotides: TGCGCCAGCAGTCAATGCAAGGGCAGGCGTAGTTATGGCTACACCTTC. Its translation: CASSQCKGRRSYGYTF.

The V gene is TRBV6-1, the J gene TRBJ1-6; TRBD1 might be the D (5 bases). This CDR3 comprises 16 residues. V was cut by 2 bases and J by 6 bases, with 14 bases left in between. Germline CDR1 is MNHNS and CDR2 is SASEGT. The CDR3 loop is CASSEMAGGFNSPLHF. As DNA, the CDR3 is TGTGCCAGCAGTGAAATGGCGGGGGGATTTAATTCACCCCTCCACTTT.

This chain uses TRBV2 with TRBJ2-5; 7 positions agree with TRBD1. Germline CDR1 is SNHLY and CDR2 is FYNNEI. The CDR3 loop spans 15 amino acids. Trimming removed 6 bases from V and 2 bases from J; junction bases left unmatched: 9. The CDR3 DNA is TGTGCCAGCAGCGTCGAGGCAGGGGGACAAGAGACCCAGTACTTC. Amino acid sequence: CASSVEAGGQETQYF.

The V gene is TRBV5-1, the J gene TRBJ2-7; 7 nucleotides align to TRBD2. The CDR3 covers 15 residues. V lost 1 base and J lost 3; bases outside the gene matches: 7. Germline values: CDR1 SGHRS, CDR2 YFSETQ. Here the CDR3 reads CASSLSTGGLYEQYF. CDR3 nucleotides: TGCGCCAGCAGCTTGTCTACGGGAGGACTCTACGAGCAGTACTTC.

The sample holds one count of this clone. The chain links TRBV11-2 to TRBJ2-2; D gene uncertain. CDR1 and CDR2 (germline): SGHAT, FQNNGV. The CDR3 has 13 residues. Trimming stripped 2 bases from V and 7 bases from J, with 8 bases between. The CDR3 loop is CASSLSTIGELFF. Here the CDR3 DNA reads TGTGCCAGCAGCTTATCGACCATCGGGGAGCTGTTTTTT. Complete variable domain (other parts from reference TRBV11-2 and TRBJ2-2): EAGVAQSPRYKIIEKRQSVAFWCNPISGHATLYWYQQILGQGPKLLIQFQNNGVVDDSQLPKDRFSAERLKGVDSTLKIQPAKLEDSAVYLCASSLSTIGELFFGEGSRLTVL.